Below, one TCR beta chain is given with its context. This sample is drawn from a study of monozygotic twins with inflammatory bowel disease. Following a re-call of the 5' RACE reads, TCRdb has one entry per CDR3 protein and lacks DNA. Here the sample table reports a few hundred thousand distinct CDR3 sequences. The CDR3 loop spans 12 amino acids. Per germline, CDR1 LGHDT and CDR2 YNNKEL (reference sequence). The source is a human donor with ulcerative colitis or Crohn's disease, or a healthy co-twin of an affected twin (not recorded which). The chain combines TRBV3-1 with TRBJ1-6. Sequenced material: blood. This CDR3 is CASRASDSPLHF.